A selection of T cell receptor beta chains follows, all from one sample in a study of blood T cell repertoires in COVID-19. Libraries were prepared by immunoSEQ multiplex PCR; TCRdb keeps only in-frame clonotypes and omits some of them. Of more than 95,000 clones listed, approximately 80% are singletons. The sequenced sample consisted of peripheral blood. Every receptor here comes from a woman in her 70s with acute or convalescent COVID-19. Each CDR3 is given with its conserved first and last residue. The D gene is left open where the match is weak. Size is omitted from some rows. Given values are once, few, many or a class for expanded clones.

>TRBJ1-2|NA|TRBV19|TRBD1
TGTGCCAGTAGCGAAACGAGGACAGGACTCAACTATGGCTACACCTTC
CASSETRTGLNYGYTF
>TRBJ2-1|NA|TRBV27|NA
TGTGCCAGCAGTCCCTCGTGGGGGCAGACCTACAATGAGCAGTTCTTC
CASSPSWGQTYNEQFF
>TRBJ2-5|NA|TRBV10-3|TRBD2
TGTGCCATCAGTCCCCTGGGCGGGGGGGCCGTGGAGACCCAGTACTTC
CAISPLGGGAVETQYF
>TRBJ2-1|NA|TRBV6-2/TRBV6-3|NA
TGTGCCAGCAGTGTCCGAGGGAGGGGGGCCTACAATGAGCAGTTCTTC
CASSVRGRGAYNEQFF
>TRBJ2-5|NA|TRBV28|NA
TGTGCCAGCAGGCCCGGCAGACTCAGCCAAGAGACCCAGTACTTC
CASRPGRLSQETQYF
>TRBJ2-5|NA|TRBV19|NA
TGTGCCAGTAGTATACCAGGGGAGGGCCCGGAGACCCAGTACTTC
CASSIPGEGPETQYF
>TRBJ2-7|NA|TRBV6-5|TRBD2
TGTGCCAGCAGTTATTACACTAGCGGGAACGAGCAGTACTTC
CASSYYTSGNEQYF
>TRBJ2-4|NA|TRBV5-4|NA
TGTGCCAGCAGCTACGGAAACATTCAGTACTTC
CASSYGNIQYF
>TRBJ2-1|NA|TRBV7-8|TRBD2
TGTGCCAGCAGCCCCGTGGCGGGAGCCTACAATGAGCAGTTCTTC
CASSPVAGAYNEQFF
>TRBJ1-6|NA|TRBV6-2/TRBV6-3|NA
TGTGCCAGCAGTTATATCGGGGTTGATTCACCCCTCCACTTT
CASSYIGVDSPLHF
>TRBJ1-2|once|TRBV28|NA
TGTGCCAGCCGCTCAGGGCCACATGGCTACACCTTC
CASRSGPHGYTF
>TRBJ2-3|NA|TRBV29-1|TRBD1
TGCAGCGTTTTGGCAGGGGGAAGGACAGATACGCAGTATTTT
CSVLAGGRTDTQYF
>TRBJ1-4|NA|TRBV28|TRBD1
TGTGCCAGCAGTTTAGCCGGGACAGGGCTGAGAGGTGAAAAACTGTTTTTT
CASSLAGTGLRGEKLFF
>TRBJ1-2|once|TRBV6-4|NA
TGTGCCAGCAGGGTTCGGGAGTTCGGGTACAACAAGTCCTATGGCTACACCTTC
CASRVREFGYNKSYGYTF
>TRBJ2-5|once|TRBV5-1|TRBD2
TGCGCCAGCAGCTGGCCGGGACTAGCGGGGGGGCCGCTGGGTTCGAGAATCCAAGAGACCCAGTACTTC
CASSWPGLAGGPLGSRIQETQYF
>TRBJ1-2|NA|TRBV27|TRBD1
TGTGCCAGCAGTTTGTCAGGGGGTCTCTATGGCTACACCTTC
CASSLSGGLYGYTF
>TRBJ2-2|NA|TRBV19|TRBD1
TGTGCCAGTAGTATTGTCCGGGGACAGGGTTACACCGGGGAGCTGTTTTTT
CASSIVRGQGYTGELFF
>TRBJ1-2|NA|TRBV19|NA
TGTGCCAGTAGTATAGGGACACACTATGGCTACACCTTC
CASSIGTHYGYTF
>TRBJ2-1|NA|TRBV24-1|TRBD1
TGTGCCACCAGTGATCCATACTACAGGGGAACTGACGACAATGAGCAGTTCTTC
CATSDPYYRGTDDNEQFF
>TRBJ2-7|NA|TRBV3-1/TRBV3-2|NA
TGTGCCAGCAGCCAAGACAGTTACGAGCAGTACTTC
CASSQDSYEQYF
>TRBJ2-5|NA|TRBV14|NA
TGTGCCAGCAGCCAAGGGCTAGCGGAGACCCAGTACTTC
CASSQGLAETQYF
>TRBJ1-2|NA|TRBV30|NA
TGTGCCTGGAGACAGGGAAACTATGGCTACACCTTC
CAWRQGNYGYTF
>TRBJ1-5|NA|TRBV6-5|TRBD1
TGTGCCAGCAGTCCAGGGGGACCTCGGCCCCAGCATTTT
CASSPGGPRPQHF
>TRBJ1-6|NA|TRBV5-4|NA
TGTGCCAGCAGCTTGTTCGGGGGGGCATTCGATAATTCACCCCTCCACTTT
CASSLFGGAFDNSPLHF
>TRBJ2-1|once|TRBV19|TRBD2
TGTGCCAGTAGTACAACCCCGGGAGCGGGAGTCGAGTTCTTC
CASSTTPGAGVEFF
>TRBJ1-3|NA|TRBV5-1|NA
TGCGCCAGCAGCTTGGTAGCAGGGCAAGGAAACACCATATATTTT
CASSLVAGQGNTIYF
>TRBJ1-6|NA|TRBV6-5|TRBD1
TGTGCCAGCAGAATAGACAGGGGAATATATTCACCCCTCCACTTT
CASRIDRGIYSPLHF
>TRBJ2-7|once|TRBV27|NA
TGTGCCAGCAGCCCGACAGAACCTACCTACGAGCAGTACTTC
CASSPTEPTYEQYF
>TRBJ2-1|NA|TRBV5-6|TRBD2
TGTGCCAGCAGGGGAGGGGTAGCGGGGGTTGGCAATGAGCAGTTCTTC
CASRGGVAGVGNEQFF
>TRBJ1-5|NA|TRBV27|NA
TGTGCCAGCAGCCGTTTGGAGGGGCGTAGCAATCAGCCCCAGCATTTT
CASSRLEGRSNQPQHF
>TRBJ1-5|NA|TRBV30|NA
TGTGCCTGGCAGGACAGTAGCAATCAGCCCCAGCATTTT
CAWQDSSNQPQHF
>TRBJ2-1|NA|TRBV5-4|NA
TGTGCCAGCAGCCAGCAGAACTACGATTACAATGAGCAGTTCTTC
CASSQQNYDYNEQFF
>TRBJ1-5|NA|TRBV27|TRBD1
TGTGCCAGCAGTCCGGGGACAGGGGGAGGTCAGCCCCAGCATTTT
CASSPGTGGGQPQHF
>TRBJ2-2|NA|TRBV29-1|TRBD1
TGCAGCGTTCTGGGACAGGGCGACACCGGGGAGCTGTTTTTT
CSVLGQGDTGELFF
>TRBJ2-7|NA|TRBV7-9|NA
TGTGCCAGCAGCTTAGACGGCGAGCAGTACTTC
CASSLDGEQYF
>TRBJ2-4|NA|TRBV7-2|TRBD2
TGTGCCAGCAGCTATCGGACTAGCGGGGGGGTAGCCAAAAACATTCAGTACTTC
CASSYRTSGGVAKNIQYF
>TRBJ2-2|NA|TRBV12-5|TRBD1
TGTGCTAGTGGTTTCACCGGGACAGGGTACACCGGGGAGCTGTTTTTT
CASGFTGTGYTGELFF
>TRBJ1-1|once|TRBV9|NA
TGTGCCAGCAGCGTAGGGCCTGGAGGCGGTGAAGCTTTCTTT
CASSVGPGGGEAFF
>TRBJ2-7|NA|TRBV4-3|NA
TGCGCCAGCAGCCAAGACCCCAGTGACGAGCAGTACTTC
CASSQDPSDEQYF
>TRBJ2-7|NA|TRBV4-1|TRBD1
TGCGCCAGCAGCCAAGCCATCGGGACAGGGGCCTACGAGCAGTACTTC
CASSQAIGTGAYEQYF
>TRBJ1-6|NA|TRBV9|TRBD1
TGTGCCAGCAGCGAGACCCGGACAGGGCATTCACCCCTCCACTTT
CASSETRTGHSPLHF
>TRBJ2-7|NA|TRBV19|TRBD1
TGTGCCAGTAGTACTGGACAGGGGGCATTCTACGAGCAGTACTTC
CASSTGQGAFYEQYF